This T cell receptor beta chain originates from a study of T cell responses to AZD1222 COVID-19 vaccine. Findings and caveats of the study: Receipt of two AZD1222 doses was followed by a rise in Spike-specific TCR breadth and depth. The sample set comprised mostly white British donors with more females, and clonal diversity was possibly underestimated.

The protocol was immunoSEQ multiplex PCR, while the TCRdb copy is restricted to in-frame clones and leaves out a portion. The data contain about 130,000 clones, roughly 87% of them singletons. There are 13 residues in the CDR3. The V end lost 6 bases, the J end lost 1 base, and 10 bases lay between the germline ends. CDR1 and CDR2 from the germline V gene are SGHTS and YDEGEE. Points on this clone: Its antigen is still unknown.

The sequencing used peripheral blood, collected on day 0 of MenACWY control vaccination. The chain carries TRBV5-8 and TRBJ1-1; D is unclear. The sequence was obtained from an adult in good health. Here the CDR3 DNA reads TGTGCCAGCATCCCGTCGGGGAACACTGAAGCTTTCTTT. Its translation is CASIPSGNTEAFF. The whole variable domain, remainder taken from reference TRBV5-8 and TRBJ1-1, is EAGVTQSPTHLIKTRGQQATLRCSPISGHTSVYWYQQALGLGLQFLLWYDEGEERNRGNFPPRFSGRQFPNYSSELNVNALELEDSALYLCASIPSGNTEAFFGQGTRLTVV.